One sample yielded the 27 T cell receptor beta chains listed below, sequenced in a study of a mutant IDH1 vaccine in newly diagnosed glioma. These receptors are not linked to any known antigen. The time point: week 23, last vaccination. Vaccinated patients received 300 ug of mutant IDH1 20-mer peptide per dose, with topical imiquimod. TCRdb keeps only in-frame clones here, not all; method: immunoSEQ multiplex PCR. The sample holds about 86,000 clones, approximately 85% seen once. The specimen comprised PBMCs, sampled from a glioma patient whose treatment included an IDH1 peptide vaccine. The receptors were gathered from a man aged 25-45 years with glioma. Some clones in this sample may be carry-over from other donors' samples.

The gene calls are TRBV9 and TRBJ2-1; the match to TRBD2 covers 11 bases. The junction had 4 bases not matched to a gene; V was cut back by 0 bases and J by 8 bases. Germline CDR1 SGDLS, CDR2 YYNGEE. The CDR3 covers 15 residues. CDR3 in amino acids: CASSVAASGGYEQFF. The CDR3 DNA follows: TGTGCCAGCAGCGTAGCGGCTAGCGGGGGGTATGAGCAGTTCTTC.

The chain couples TRBV5-5 to TRBJ2-5, with D possibly TRBD2 on 6 matching bases. The germline V gene has CDR1 SGHKS and CDR2 YYEKEE (reference sequence). The V end lost 2 bases, the J end lost 5 bases, and 13 bases lay between the germline ends. The CDR3 length is 14 residues. The CDR3 protein is CASSLSGGVETQYF. CDR3 nucleotide sequence: TGTGCCAGCAGCTTAAGCGGCGGGGTTGAGACCCAGTACTTC.

The rearrangement uses TRBV21-1 and TRBJ2-3; no check of the table's D call, TRBD2, against the DNA was made. TRBV21-1 is a pseudogene. The CDR3 extends over 19 amino acids. The CDR3 loop is CASSKGEVAGVPTVDTQYF. The CDR3 DNA sequence: TGTGCCAGCAGCAAAGGAGAAGTAGCGGGAGTCCCAACCGTAGATACGCAGTATTTT.

The V and J genes are TRBV29-1 and TRBJ2-3, with 10 bases identical to TRBD2. Germline V CDR1 and CDR2: SQVTM, ANQGSEA. The trim removed 4 bases at V and 0 bases at J, leaving 4 bases unmatched. The CDR3 spans 15 residues. CDR3 bases: TGCAGCGTTGTTCCTAGCGGGGGTAGCACAGATACGCAGTATTTT. The encoded protein is CSVVPSGGSTDTQYF.

The V call is TRBV4-3, the J call TRBJ2-3, with D unclear. V was shortened by 3 bases and J by 5 bases, with 9 bases between the two germline ends. Looked up from germline, CDR1 is LGHNA and CDR2 is YSLEER. The CDR3 extends over 13 amino acids. The chain's CDR3 is CASSHGKLDTQYF. Written as DNA, the CDR3 is TGCGCCAGCAGCCATGGGAAGTTAGATACGCAGTATTTT.

The genes are TRBV28 and TRBJ2-6; TRBD1 is a possible D gene (7 bases). The CDR3 runs 18 residues. V shed 5 bases and J shed 0 bases, with 17 bases lying between them. Per germline, CDR1 MDHEN and CDR2 SYDVKM. The CDR3 coding sequence is TGTGCCAGCAGTAGCCGCGGGACAGTCCGCTCTGGGGCCAACGTCCTGACTTTC. It is translated as CASSSRGTVRSGANVLTF.

As DNA, the CDR3 is TGTGCCAGCAGCGTAGGCACAATGGGTCAGCCCCAGCATTTT. It encodes CASSVGTMGQPQHF. The chain combines TRBV9 with TRBJ1-5; D remains ambiguous. Trimming left V 0 bases short and J 6 bases short, with 10 bases between. Germline values: CDR1 SGDLS, CDR2 YYNGEE. CDR3 length: 14 residues.

J is TRBJ2-1 and V is TRBV7-9; 7 nucleotides align to TRBD1. The CDR3 spans 12 residues. The V segment lost 4 bases and the J segment 11 bases; nucleotides outside the gene matches: 5. Germline-derived CDR1 and CDR2 are SEHNR and FQNEAQ (reference sequence). The CDR3 sequence is CASSSDRMKQFF. CDR3 DNA sequence: TGTGCCAGCAGCTCGGACAGGATGAAGCAGTTCTTC.

J is TRBJ1-1 and V is TRBV7-3; 7 bases fit TRBD1. After removal of 2 bases from V and 1 base from J, the junction contained 4 bases not matched to a gene. The CDR3 length is 15 residues. Germline values: CDR1 SGHTA, CDR2 FQGTGA. CDR3 nucleotides: TGTGCCAGCAGCTTAGCGACAGGGAGGAACACTGAAGCTTTCTTT. Protein sequence: CASSLATGRNTEAFF.

The CDR3 here is CASSDADPLGYTF. The CDR3 region has the DNA TGTGCCAGCAGTGACGCTGACCCCTTAGGCTACACCTTC. The gene calls are TRBV2 and TRBJ1-2; D gene unclear. In germline, CDR1 is SNHLY, CDR2 FYNNEI. V lost 3 bases and J lost 8, with 13 bases in between. The CDR3 is 13 amino acids. Using reference TRBV2 and TRBJ1-2 for the parts outside the CDR3, the full variable domain is EPEVTQTPSHQVTQMGQEVILRCVPISNHLYFYWYRQILGQKVEFLVSFYNNEISEKSEIFDDQFSVERPDGSNFTLKIRSTKLEDSAMYFCASSDADPLGYTFGSGTRLTVV.

This chain uses TRBV6-5 with TRBJ2-5; a possible D gene is TRBD1 (5 bases). The V gene lost 6 bases and the J gene lost 1 base, with 12 bases spanning the gap. Germline lookup yields CDR1 MNHEY and CDR2 SVGAGI. This CDR3 has 14 residues. The CDR3 sequence is CASRRDSAQETQYF. The CDR3, as DNA: TGTGCCAGCAGACGCGACAGTGCCCAAGAGACCCAGTACTTC.

This clone came up a few times. The chain uses TRBV25-1 and TRBJ1-1; tentative D call: TRBD1 (5 bases). From germline, CDR1 is MGHDK and CDR2 SYGVNS. V lost 1 base to trimming and J lost 5 bases, with 11 bases between them. This CDR3 contains 14 residues. CDR3 nucleotide sequence: TGTGCCAGCAGTGAATGGGGGGAGGGGACTGAAGCTTTCTTT. It encodes CASSEWGEGTEAFF.

For the CDR3, the DNA is TGTGCCAGCAGTCCGTTCAAAGGACGCACAGATACGCAGTATTTT. Protein sequence: CASSPFKGRTDTQYF. The V gene is TRBV27, the J gene TRBJ2-3, with no clear D. V gave up 5 bases and J gave up 1 base, with 13 bases separating them. Germline V gene sequence: CDR1 MNHEY, CDR2 SMNVEV (reference sequence). The CDR3 has 15 residues.

This clone is a singleton in its sample. This chain uses TRBV18 with TRBJ2-3; unclear D gene. In germline, CDR1 is KGHSH, CDR2 LQKENI. The CDR3 spans 12 residues. V lost 6 bases and J 3 bases, leaving 7 bases between the germline ends. The CDR3 DNA reads TGTGCCAGCTCGAAGGGTACAGATACGCAGTATTTT. It codes for CASSKGTDTQYF.

The CDR3 bases are TGTGCCAGCAGCTTAGGTGGCGGATACACAGATACGCAGTATTTT. Protein: CASSLGGGYTDTQYF. This sequence joins TRBV7-2 and TRBJ2-3; D unresolved. V shed 1 base and J shed 2 bases, with 10 bases lying between them. Per germline, CDR1 SGHTA and CDR2 FQGNSA. This CDR3 contains 15 residues.

This chain links TRBV5-8 with TRBJ1-1; TRBD1 is a possible D gene (6 bases). CDR1 SGHTS and CDR2 YDEGEE come from the germline V gene. The CDR3 runs 14 residues. V lost 4 bases to trimming and J lost 0 bases, with 10 bases between them. CDR3 sequence reads: CASSQGHMNTEAFF. For the CDR3, the DNA is TGTGCCAGCAGCCAGGGACACATGAACACTGAAGCTTTCTTT.

This clone showed up just a few times. J is TRBJ1-1 and V is TRBV19; D is perhaps TRBD1 (5 bases). Trimming shortened V by 9 bases and J by 5 bases, and 19 bases separated the two germline ends. The CDR3 totals 14 residues. The germline gives CDR1 LNHDA, CDR2 SQIVND (reference sequence). CDR3 residues: CASKSTIRGTEAFF. The CDR3 region has the DNA TGTGCCAGCAAGTCAACAATCCGGGGGACTGAAGCTTTCTTT.

The chain couples TRBV7-8 to TRBJ2-1; D remains unclear. Trimming took off 2 bases at V and 5 bases at J, with 7 bases between the two ends. Germline CDR1 is SGHVS and CDR2 is FQNEAQ. The CDR3 covers 13 residues. CDR3 sequence reads: CASSLSLNNEQFF. In nucleotides, the CDR3 is TGTGCCAGCAGCTTATCCCTCAACAATGAGCAGTTCTTC. Combining the CDR3 with reference TRBV7-8 and TRBJ2-1 gives the whole variable domain GAGVSQSPRYKVAKRGQDVALRCDPISGHVSLFWYQQALGQGPEFLTYFQNEAQLDKSGLPSDRFFAERPEGSVSTLKIQRTQQEDSAVYLCASSLSLNNEQFFGPGTRLTVL.

The chain joins TRBV6-6 to TRBJ1-2, with 8 bases that match TRBD1. Germline V gives CDR1 MNHNY, CDR2 SVGAGI (reference sequence). This CDR3 comprises 15 residues. Unmatched junction bases numbered 7, after V lost 0 bases and J lost 7 bases. The CDR3 DNA reads TGTGCCAGCAGTTACTCGGGGTCACAGGGGGGTGGCTACACCTTC. The encoded protein is CASSYSGSQGGGYTF.

The rearrangement links TRBV27 to TRBJ1-2, with D perhaps matching TRBD1 (5 bases). The CDR3 is 15 residues long. The germline CDR1 and CDR2 sequences are MNHEY and SMNVEV (reference sequence). V gave up 5 bases and J gave up 1 base, with 14 bases separating them. CDR3 protein: CASSRLPDSNYGYTF. CDR3 DNA: TGTGCCAGCAGTCGACTTCCCGACAGTAACTATGGCTACACCTTC.

This clone was found once. V gene TRBV7-2 combines with J gene TRBJ1-2, with 9 positions matching TRBD1. With 4 bases clipped from V and 4 bases from J, the junction kept 1 base outside the gene matches. The CDR3 totals 13 residues. Germline V gives CDR1 SGHTA, CDR2 FQGNSA. In DNA, the CDR3 is TGTGCCAGCAGCTCGACAGGGGGCTATGGCTACACCTTC. The encoded protein is CASSSTGGYGYTF.

The chain joins TRBV29-1 to TRBJ2-1; TRBD2 matches at 13 bases. Germline CDR1 reads SQVTM; CDR2 reads ANQGSEA. CDR3 length: 15 residues. The V segment lost 7 bases and the J segment 6 bases; nucleotides outside the gene matches: 9. The CDR3 coding sequence is TGCAGCGGCCTACCGCGGACTAGCGGGGGCAATGAGCAGTTCTTC. Its protein product is CSGLPRTSGGNEQFF.

V is TRBV5-6 and J is TRBJ1-1; perhaps TRBD1 as D (6 bases). Germline assignment: CDR1 SGHDT and CDR2 YYEEEE. Deletions cut 5 bases from V and 1 base from J, with 15 bases between. This CDR3 is built from 15 residues. The CDR3, as DNA: TGTGCCAGCAGTTTTGGCGACAGGAAGAACACTGAAGCTTTCTTT. Residues: CASSFGDRKNTEAFF. Drawing the rest from reference TRBV5-6 and TRBJ1-1, the complete variable domain is DAGVTQSPTHLIKTRGQQVTLRCSPKSGHDTVSWYQQALGQGPQFIFQYYEEEERQRGNFPDRFSGHQFPNYSSELNVNALLLGDSALYLCASSFGDRKNTEAFFGQGTRLTVV.

The chain links TRBV19 to TRBJ1-4, with D possibly matching TRBD1 (6 bases). Deletions cut 1 base from V and 8 bases from J, with 14 bases between. CDR1 LNHDA and CDR2 SQIVND come from the germline V gene (reference sequence). The CDR3 contains 15 residues. The CDR3 loop reads CASSIAATTGEKLFF. As DNA, the CDR3 is TGTGCCAGTAGTATAGCGGCAACAACAGGGGAAAAACTGTTTTTT. Full variable domain (remainder filled in from reference TRBV19 and TRBJ1-4): DGGITQSPKYLFRKEGQNVTLSCEQNLNHDAMYWYRQDPGQGLRLIYYSQIVNDFQKGDIAEGYSVSREKKESFPLTVTSAQKNPTAFYLCASSIAATTGEKLFFGSGTQLSVL.

This clone was seen only a few times. The CDR3 spells CASRGAYGYTF. In DNA, the CDR3 is TGTGCCAGCAGAGGCGCCTATGGCTACACCTTC. The chain recombines TRBV6-5 with TRBJ1-2; D call uncertain. Germline-derived CDR1 and CDR2 are MNHEY and SVGAGI. Deletions cut 6 bases from V and 4 bases from J, with 6 bases between. The CDR3 consists of 11 residues.

The gene calls are TRBV28 and TRBJ1-5; 9 bases are shared with TRBD1. This CDR3 has 13 amino acids. The germline gives CDR1 MDHEN, CDR2 SYDVKM. The ends lost 5 bases at V and 7 bases at J; junction bases unmatched: 3. This CDR3 is CASSTGGWQPQHF. The DNA for the CDR3 is TGTGCCAGCAGTACAGGGGGCTGGCAGCCCCAGCATTTT.

The chain uses TRBV19 and TRBJ2-5; 8 positions agree with TRBD2. J was trimmed by 4 bases and V by 1 base; bases with no gene match: 2. This CDR3 region has 14 residues. The germline V gene encodes CDR1 LNHDA and CDR2 SQIVND (reference sequence). CDR3 protein: CASSIGLARETQYF. The CDR3 region has the DNA TGTGCCAGTAGTATAGGACTAGCGAGAGAGACCCAGTACTTC.